This T cell receptor (beta chain) comes out of a study of vaccination and CD4 T cells after COVID-19. Turning to the study itself: Testing by nasal swab PCR showed convalescent patients to be SARS-CoV-2 positive; nine were mild and one was severe. Each enrolled participant received a two-dose regimen of either BNT162b2 or mRNA-1273 vaccine.

Turning to this clonotype: Its antigen remains unknown.

Cultured CD4+ T-cell DNA underwent Oncomine TCR Beta short-read sequencing. TCRdb re-analysed the PCR reads in MiXCR, keeping a single row per CDR3 protein. The data contain 22,000 or so distinct CDR3 sequences, nearly 55% of them singletons. Treatment in this sample: approximately nine-day PBMC culture with coronavirus spike peptide pools or control peptides (ViraFEST assay). IL-2 (approximately 10 IU/ml) and peptide pools (about 9.4 ug/ml) were added to cultures of some 2.2 million PBMCs per well. V shed 6 bases, J shed 1 base, and the junction held 4 bases outside the gene matches. CDR3 length: 14 residues.

The sequence was collected from a human donor who had recovered from COVID-19. The chain employs TRBV12-3 or TRBV12-4 and TRBJ1-1; 8 bases fit TRBD1. Material for sequencing was CD4+ T cells from blood, cultured in vitro. CDR3 sequence (DNA): TGTGCCAGCAGGACAGGGGTAACGAACACTGAAGCTTTCTTT. Its translation is CASRTGVTNTEAFF.